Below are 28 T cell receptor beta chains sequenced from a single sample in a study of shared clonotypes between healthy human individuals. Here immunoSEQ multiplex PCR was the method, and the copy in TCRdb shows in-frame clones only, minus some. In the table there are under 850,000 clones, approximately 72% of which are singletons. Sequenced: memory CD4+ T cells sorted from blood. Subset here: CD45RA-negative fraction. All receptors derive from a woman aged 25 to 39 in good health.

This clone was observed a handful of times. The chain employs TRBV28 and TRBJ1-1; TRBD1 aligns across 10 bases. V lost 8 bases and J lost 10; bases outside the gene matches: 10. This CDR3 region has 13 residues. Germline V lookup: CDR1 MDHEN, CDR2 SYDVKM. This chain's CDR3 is CASGGGQGLGAFF. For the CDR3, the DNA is TGTGCCAGCGGCGGGGGACAGGGGCTGGGAGCTTTCTTT.

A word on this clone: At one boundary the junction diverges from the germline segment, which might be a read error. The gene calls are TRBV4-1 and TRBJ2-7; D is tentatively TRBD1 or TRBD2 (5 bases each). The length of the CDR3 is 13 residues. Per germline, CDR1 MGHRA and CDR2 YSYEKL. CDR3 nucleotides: TGCGCCAGCAGCCAAGATCTTTTCGGGGCCTATCTCTTC. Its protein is CASSQDLFGAYLF.

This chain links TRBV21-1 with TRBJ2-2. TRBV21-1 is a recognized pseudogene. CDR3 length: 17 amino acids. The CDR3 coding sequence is TGTGCCAGCAGCAAGGGGGGGGACAGAAAACCCACCGAGGAGCTGTTTTTT. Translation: CASSKGGDRKPTEELFF.

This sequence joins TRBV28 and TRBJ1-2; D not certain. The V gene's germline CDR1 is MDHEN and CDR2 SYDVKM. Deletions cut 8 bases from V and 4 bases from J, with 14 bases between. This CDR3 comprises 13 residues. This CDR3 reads CASAGWTGYGYTF. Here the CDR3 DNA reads TGTGCCAGCGCTGGGTGGACCGGCTATGGCTACACCTTC.

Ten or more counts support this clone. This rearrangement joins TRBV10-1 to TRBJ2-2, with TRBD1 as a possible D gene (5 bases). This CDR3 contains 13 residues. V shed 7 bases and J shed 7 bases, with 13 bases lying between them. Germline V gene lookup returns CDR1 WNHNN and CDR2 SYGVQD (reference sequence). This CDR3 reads CASKTGGNGELFF. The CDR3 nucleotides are TGCGCCAGCAAAACAGGTGGCAACGGGGAGCTGTTTTTT.

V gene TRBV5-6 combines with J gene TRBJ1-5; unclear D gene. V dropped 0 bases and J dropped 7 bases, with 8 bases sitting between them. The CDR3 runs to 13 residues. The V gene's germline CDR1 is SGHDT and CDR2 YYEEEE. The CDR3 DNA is TGTGCCAGCAGCTTGGGTTGGATGCAGCCCCAGCATTTT. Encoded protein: CASSLGWMQPQHF.

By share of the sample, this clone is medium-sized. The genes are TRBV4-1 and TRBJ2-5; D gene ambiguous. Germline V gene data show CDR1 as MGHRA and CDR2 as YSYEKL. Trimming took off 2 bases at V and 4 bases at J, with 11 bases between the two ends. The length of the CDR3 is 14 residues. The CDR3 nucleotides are TGCGCCAGCAGCCAACAGGAGATGGGAGAGACCCAGTACTTC. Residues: CASSQQEMGETQYF.

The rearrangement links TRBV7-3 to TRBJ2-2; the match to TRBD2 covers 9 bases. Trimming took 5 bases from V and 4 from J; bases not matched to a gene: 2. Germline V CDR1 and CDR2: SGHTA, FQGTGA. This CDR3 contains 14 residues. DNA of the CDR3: TGTGCCAGCAGCGCTAGCGGGGCCACCGGGGAGCTGTTTTTT. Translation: CASSASGATGELFF.

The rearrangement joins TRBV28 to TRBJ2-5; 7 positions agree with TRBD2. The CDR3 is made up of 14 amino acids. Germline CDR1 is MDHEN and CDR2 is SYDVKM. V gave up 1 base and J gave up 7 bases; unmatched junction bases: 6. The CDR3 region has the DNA TGTGCCAGCAGTTTATTTCATCAGCGGGGGACCCAGTACTTC. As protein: CASSLFHQRGTQYF.

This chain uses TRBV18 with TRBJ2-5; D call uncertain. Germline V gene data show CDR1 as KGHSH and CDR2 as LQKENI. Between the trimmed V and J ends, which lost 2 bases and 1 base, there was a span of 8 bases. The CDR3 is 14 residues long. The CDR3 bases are TGTGCCAGCTCACCAACTGGAATCCAAGAGACCCAGTACTTC. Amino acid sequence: CASSPTGIQETQYF.

CDR3 DNA sequence: TGCGCCAGCAGCGTCACGGGACTAGCGACCGGGGAGCTGTTTTTT. It specifies CASSVTGLATGELFF. This chain joins TRBV5-1 and TRBJ2-2; 10 bases fit TRBD2. V trimming: 4 bases; J trimming: 5 bases; junction bases outside the gene matches: 5. The CDR3 extends over 15 amino acids. Per the germline V gene, CDR1 is SGHRS and CDR2 is YFSETQ.

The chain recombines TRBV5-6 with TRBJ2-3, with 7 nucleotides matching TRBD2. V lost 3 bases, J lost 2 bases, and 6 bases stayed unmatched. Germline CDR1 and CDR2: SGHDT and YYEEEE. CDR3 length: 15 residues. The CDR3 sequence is CASSYSGINTDTQYF. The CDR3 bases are TGTGCCAGCAGCTACAGCGGGATTAACACAGATACGCAGTATTTT. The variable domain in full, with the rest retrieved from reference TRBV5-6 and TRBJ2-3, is DAGVTQSPTHLIKTRGQQVTLRCSPKSGHDTVSWYQQALGQGPQFIFQYYEEEERQRGNFPDRFSGHQFPNYSSELNVNALLLGDSALYLCASSYSGINTDTQYFGPGTRLTVL.

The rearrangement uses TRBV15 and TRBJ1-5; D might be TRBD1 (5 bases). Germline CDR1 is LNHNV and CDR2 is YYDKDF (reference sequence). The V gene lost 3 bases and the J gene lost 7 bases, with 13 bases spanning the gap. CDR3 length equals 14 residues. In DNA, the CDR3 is TGTGCCACCAGCAGGAAGACAGATTGGCAGCCCCAGCATTTT. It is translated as CATSRKTDWQPQHF.

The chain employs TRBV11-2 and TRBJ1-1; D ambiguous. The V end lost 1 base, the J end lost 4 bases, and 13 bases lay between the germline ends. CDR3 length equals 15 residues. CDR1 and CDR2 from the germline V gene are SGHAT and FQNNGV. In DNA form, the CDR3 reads TGTGCCAGCAGCTTAGCAATGGGAATCGGCACTGAAGCTTTCTTT. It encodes CASSLAMGIGTEAFF. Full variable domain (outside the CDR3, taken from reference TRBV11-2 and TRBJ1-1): EAGVAQSPRYKIIEKRQSVAFWCNPISGHATLYWYQQILGQGPKLLIQFQNNGVVDDSQLPKDRFSAERLKGVDSTLKIQPAKLEDSAVYLCASSLAMGIGTEAFFGQGTRLTVV.

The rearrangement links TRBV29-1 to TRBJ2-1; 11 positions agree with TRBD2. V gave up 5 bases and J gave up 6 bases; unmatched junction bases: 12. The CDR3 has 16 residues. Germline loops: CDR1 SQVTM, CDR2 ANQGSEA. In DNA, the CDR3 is TGCAGCGTTACTTGGCTAGCGGGAGGTTCAGGCAATGAGCAGTTCTTC. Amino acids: CSVTWLAGGSGNEQFF.

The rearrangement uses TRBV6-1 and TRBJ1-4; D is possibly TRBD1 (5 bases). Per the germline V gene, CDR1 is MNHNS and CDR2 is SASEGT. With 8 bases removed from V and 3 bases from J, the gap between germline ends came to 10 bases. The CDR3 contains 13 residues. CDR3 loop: CASQYRPNEKLFF. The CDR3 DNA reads TGTGCCAGCCAATACAGGCCTAATGAAAAACTGTTTTTT.

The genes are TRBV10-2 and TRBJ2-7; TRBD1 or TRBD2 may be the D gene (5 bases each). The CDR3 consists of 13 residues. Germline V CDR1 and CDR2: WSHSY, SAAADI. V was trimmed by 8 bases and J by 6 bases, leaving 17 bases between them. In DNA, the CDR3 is TGCGCCAGCTCGGGCACGGGGACCTCCGAGCAGTACTTC. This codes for CASSGTGTSEQYF.

The CDR3 loop reads CASSPGRSTDTQYF. The CDR3 DNA is TGCGCCAGCAGCCCAGGACGGAGCACAGATACGCAGTATTTT. J is TRBJ2-3 and V is TRBV4-1; unclear D gene. V shed 4 bases and J shed 0 bases, with 8 bases lying between them. Germline lookup yields CDR1 MGHRA and CDR2 YSYEKL. The CDR3 length is 14 residues.

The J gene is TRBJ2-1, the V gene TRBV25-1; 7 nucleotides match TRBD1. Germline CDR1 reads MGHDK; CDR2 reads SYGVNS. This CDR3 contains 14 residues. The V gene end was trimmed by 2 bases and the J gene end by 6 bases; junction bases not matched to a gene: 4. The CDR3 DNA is TGTGCCAGCAGTGAACGACAGGGAATCAATGAGCAGTTCTTC. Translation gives CASSERQGINEQFF.

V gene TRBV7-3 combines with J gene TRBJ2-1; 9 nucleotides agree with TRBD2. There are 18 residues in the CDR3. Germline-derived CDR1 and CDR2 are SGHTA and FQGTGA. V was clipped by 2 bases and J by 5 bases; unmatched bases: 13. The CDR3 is CASSLAGGGIAGDNEQFF. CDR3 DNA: TGTGCCAGCAGCTTAGCGGGAGGTGGAATAGCGGGAGACAATGAGCAGTTCTTC. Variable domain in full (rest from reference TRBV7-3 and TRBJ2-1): GAGVSQTPSNKVTEKGKYVELRCDPISGHTALYWYRQSLGQGPEFLIYFQGTGAADDSGLPNDRFFAVRPEGSVSTLKIQRTERGDSAVYLCASSLAGGGIAGDNEQFFGPGTRLTVL.

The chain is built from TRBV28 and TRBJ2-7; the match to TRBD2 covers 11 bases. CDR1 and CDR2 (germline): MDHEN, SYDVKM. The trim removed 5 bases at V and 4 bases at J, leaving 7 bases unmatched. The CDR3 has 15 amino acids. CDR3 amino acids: CASSPLGLADYEQYF. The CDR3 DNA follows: TGTGCCAGCAGTCCTCTGGGACTAGCGGATTACGAGCAGTACTTC.

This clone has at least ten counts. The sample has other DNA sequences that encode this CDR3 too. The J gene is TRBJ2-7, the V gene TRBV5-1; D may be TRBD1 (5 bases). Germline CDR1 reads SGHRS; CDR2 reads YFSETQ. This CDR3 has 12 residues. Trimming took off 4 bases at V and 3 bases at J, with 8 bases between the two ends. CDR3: CASSPDSYEQYF. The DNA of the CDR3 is TGCGCCAGCAGCCCCGACAGCTACGAGCAGTACTTC.

The CDR3 spells CASSRGTGEYEQYF. The DNA for the CDR3 is TGCGCCAGCAGCCGAGGGACAGGGGAATACGAGCAGTACTTC. This chain connects TRBV5-1 to TRBJ2-5; TRBD1 matches 10 bases. The assigned J gene may be wrong: the sequence end matches TRBJ2-7 better. This CDR3 contains 14 residues. Germline assignment: CDR1 SGHRS and CDR2 YFSETQ.

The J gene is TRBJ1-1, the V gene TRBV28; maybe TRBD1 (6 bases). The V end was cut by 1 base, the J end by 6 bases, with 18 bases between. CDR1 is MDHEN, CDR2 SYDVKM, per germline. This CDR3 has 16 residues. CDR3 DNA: TGTGCCAGCAGTTTATCCCACCGTGGACAGAATTCTGAAGCTTTCTTT. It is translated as CASSLSHRGQNSEAFF.

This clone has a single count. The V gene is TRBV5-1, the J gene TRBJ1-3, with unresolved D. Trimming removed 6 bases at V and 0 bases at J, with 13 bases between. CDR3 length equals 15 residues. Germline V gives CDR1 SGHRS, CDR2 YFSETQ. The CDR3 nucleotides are TGCGCCAGCAAACGGACCCAGAGCTCTGGAAACACCATATATTTT. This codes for CASKRTQSSGNTIYF.

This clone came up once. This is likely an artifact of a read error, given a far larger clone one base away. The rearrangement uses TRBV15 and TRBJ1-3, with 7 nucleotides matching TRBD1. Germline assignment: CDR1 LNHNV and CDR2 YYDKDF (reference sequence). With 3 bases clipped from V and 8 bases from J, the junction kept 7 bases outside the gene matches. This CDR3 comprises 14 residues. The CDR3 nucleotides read TGTGCCACCAGCAGGGAGACAGGGACGGACACCATATATTTT. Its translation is CATSRETGTDTIYF.

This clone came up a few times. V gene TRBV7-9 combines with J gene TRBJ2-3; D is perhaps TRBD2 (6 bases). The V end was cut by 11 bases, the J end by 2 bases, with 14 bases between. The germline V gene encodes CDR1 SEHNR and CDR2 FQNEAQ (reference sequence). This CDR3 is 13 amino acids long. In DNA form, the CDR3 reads TGTGCCGGCCGCGCGGGACCCACAGATACGCAGTATTTT. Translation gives CAGRAGPTDTQYF.

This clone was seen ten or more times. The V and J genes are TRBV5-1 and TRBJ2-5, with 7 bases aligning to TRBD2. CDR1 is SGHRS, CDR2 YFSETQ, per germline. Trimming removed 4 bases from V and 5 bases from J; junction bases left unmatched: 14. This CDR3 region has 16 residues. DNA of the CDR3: TGCGCCAGCAGCCGAGGTCGCGGGAGCCCCTCGGAGACCCAGTACTTC. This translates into CASSRGRGSPSETQYF.